What follows are 13 T cell receptor beta chains derived from one specimen sequenced in a study of T cell changes during pregnancy in multiple sclerosis (dated by TCRdb to between 2017 and 2020). Library prep was done by the immunoSEQ multiplex PCR assay. TCRdb carries this immuneACCESS record with in-frame sequences only. Its versions omit some clonotypes, under half of them owing to an unresolved V gene in the studies checked, with the rest unexplained. For this sample there are under 55,000 clones; roughly nine tenths appear just once. The biggest ten clones account for 10% of the sample. This specimen consisted of CD8+ T cells from peripheral blood mononuclear cells, obtained after pregnancy. The receptors come from a female donor with multiple sclerosis, enrolled in a pregnancy study.

The chain links TRBV7-9 to TRBJ2-7; possibly TRBD2 for D (6 bases). The CDR3 is 11 residues long. V lost 4 bases to trimming and J lost 9 bases, with 10 bases between them. From germline, CDR1 is SEHNR and CDR2 FQNEAQ (reference sequence). The CDR3 DNA sequence: TGTGCCAGCAGCTCCAATAGCGGGCAGTACTTC. Its protein product is CASSSNSGQYF.

This clone turned up a few times. Its ends do not fully match the called genes, so a read error is possible. The chain uses TRBV2 and TRBJ1-1; TRBD1 matches 7 bases. The CDR3 is 14 residues long. Germline values: CDR1 SNHLY, CDR2 FYNNEI. As DNA, the CDR3 is TGTGCCAGCACTGAAGGACAGGTGAACACTGAAGCTTTCTTT. Protein product: CASTEGQVNTEAFF.

V and J are TRBV2 and TRBJ2-7, with TRBD1 identical over 9 bases. V dropped 8 bases and J dropped 3; count of bases not matched to a gene: 2. The CDR3 runs 12 residues. The V gene's germline CDR1 is SNHLY and CDR2 FYNNEI. Written as DNA, the CDR3 is TGTGCCAGCTGGGACAGGGTCTACGAGCAGTACTTC. The encoded protein is CASWDRVYEQYF.

This chain links TRBV7-8 with TRBJ1-1; tentatively, D is TRBD1 (6 bases). Looked up from germline, CDR1 is SGHVS and CDR2 is FQNEAQ. This CDR3 has 14 amino acids. Between the trimmed V and J ends, which lost 1 base and 0 bases, there was a span of 6 bases. The CDR3 DNA reads as TGTGCCAGCAGCTTAGGGACAGTGAACACTGAAGCTTTCTTT. The encoded protein is CASSLGTVNTEAFF.

V and J are TRBV25-1 and TRBJ2-5; 7 nucleotides agree with TRBD2. CDR3 length: 16 amino acids. Germline values: CDR1 MGHDK, CDR2 SYGVNS. V dropped 4 bases and J dropped 5; count of bases not matched to a gene: 13. The CDR3 nucleotides read TGTGCCAGCAGTGGCTTCGGGACTATCTCTGTGGAGACCCAGTACTTC. Its protein product is CASSGFGTISVETQYF.

The chain uses TRBV5-4 and TRBJ2-1; tentatively, D is TRBD2 (5 bases). The germline V gene encodes CDR1 SGHNT and CDR2 YYREEE (reference sequence). The CDR3 loop spans 15 amino acids. V was pared by 0 bases and J by 8 bases, with 15 bases between. CDR3 DNA sequence: TGTGCCAGCAGCTTGGTGGGCGGGTCGGGCGATGAGCAGTTCTTC. It yields the protein CASSLVGGSGDEQFF. Full variable domain (rest looked up from reference TRBV5-4 and TRBJ2-1): ETGVTQSPTHLIKTRGQQVTLRCSSQSGHNTVSWYQQALGQGPQFIFQYYREEENGRGNFPPRFSGLQFPNYSSELNVNALELDDSALYLCASSLVGGSGDEQFFGPGTRLTVL.

V and J are TRBV25-1 and TRBJ2-1; a possible D gene is TRBD2 (6 bases). CDR3 length equals 13 residues. Germline V gene data show CDR1 as MGHDK and CDR2 as SYGVNS. Trimming removed 6 bases at V and 6 bases at J, with 12 bases between. CDR3: CASSGAEGNEQFF. The CDR3 nucleotides are TGTGCCAGCAGCGGGGCGGAGGGCAATGAGCAGTTCTTC.

This chain connects TRBV9 to TRBJ2-3; D not resolved. The germline gives CDR1 SGDLS, CDR2 YYNGEE. The CDR3 spans 12 residues. V was pared by 5 bases and J by 1 base, with 5 bases between. The CDR3 nucleotides are TGTGCCAGCAGTTCAGGCACAGATACGCAGTATTTT. Translated, it gives CASSSGTDTQYF.

The chain combines TRBV19 with TRBJ2-3, with D uncertain. V was shortened by 8 bases and J by 0 bases, with 15 bases between the two germline ends. CDR1 LNHDA and CDR2 SQIVND come from the germline V gene (reference sequence). The CDR3 is 15 residues long. CDR3 region: CASCPYTTSTDTQYF. Written as DNA, the CDR3 is TGTGCCAGTTGCCCCTATACCACTAGCACAGATACGCAGTATTTT.

There are a few counts of this clone. The V gene is TRBV5-4, the J gene TRBJ2-3, with 8 bases identical to TRBD2. This CDR3 has 16 amino acids. Trimming cost V 1 base and J 0 bases; bases outside gene matches: 4. Looked up from germline, CDR1 is SGHNT and CDR2 is YYREEE (reference sequence). The CDR3 DNA follows: TGTGCCAGCAGCTTGAAATCTAGCGGGAGCACAGATACGCAGTATTTT. The encoded protein is CASSLKSSGSTDTQYF.

The CDR3 protein is CASSLPGDSYEQYF. For the CDR3, the DNA is TGCGCCAGCAGCTTACCAGGGGACTCCTACGAGCAGTACTTC. J is TRBJ2-7 and V is TRBV5-1, with a tentative D call TRBD1 (6 bases). CDR3 size: 14 residues. Trimming pared 2 bases from V and 0 bases from J, leaving 9 bases between. Germline CDR1 reads SGHRS; CDR2 reads YFSETQ.

The chain links TRBV5-6 to TRBJ2-3, with D unclear. The CDR3 has 12 residues. V was pared by 2 bases and J by 4 bases, with 5 bases between. Looked up from germline, CDR1 is SGHDT and CDR2 is YYEEEE. The CDR3 reads CASSFSADTQYF. The CDR3 DNA follows: TGTGCCAGCAGCTTTTCCGCAGATACGCAGTATTTT. The complete variable domain, with remaining parts taken from reference TRBV5-6 and TRBJ2-3, reads DAGVTQSPTHLIKTRGQQVTLRCSPKSGHDTVSWYQQALGQGPQFIFQYYEEEERQRGNFPDRFSGHQFPNYSSELNVNALLLGDSALYLCASSFSADTQYFGPGTRLTVL.

V usage is TRBV7-8 and J usage is TRBJ2-1; 10 bases match TRBD2. V trimming: 5 bases; J trimming: 7 bases; junction bases outside the gene matches: 8. The CDR3 has 15 amino acids. Germline CDR1 SGHVS, CDR2 FQNEAQ. The DNA of the CDR3 is TGTGCCAGCAGCCCGAGGGGTAGCGGGAGGAATGAGCAGTTCTTC. Its protein product is CASSPRGSGRNEQFF. Complete variable domain (other parts from reference TRBV7-8 and TRBJ2-1): GAGVSQSPRYKVAKRGQDVALRCDPISGHVSLFWYQQALGQGPEFLTYFQNEAQLDKSGLPSDRFFAERPEGSVSTLKIQRTQQEDSAVYLCASSPRGSGRNEQFFGPGTRLTVL.